The T cell receptor beta chain under discussion was sequenced for a study of blood T cells in healthy people across ages. Study-wide points: The recorded TCR beta diversity per million T cells decreased in a roughly linear manner with age.

A few counts support this clonotype. Its antigen is not identified. The CDR3 covers 15 residues. CDR1 is SGDLS and CDR2 is YYNGEE in the germline V gene. J lost 6 bases, V lost 3 bases, and 9 bases had no gene match. A second PCR, run for about 7 to 12 cycles, used a sample-barcoded 5' primer plus a J-beta primer mix. MiXCR, run by TCRdb on the 5' RACE reads, gives a single entry per CDR3 protein. Seen here are 1.5 million to 2 million distinct CDR3 sequences, 30% to 35% observed once, and the top ten hold about 11%. The sequenced sample consisted of blood. This TCR was recovered from a woman aged 25 to 39 in good health. The rearrangement uses TRBV9 and TRBJ2-3, with TRBD2 matching 8 bases. This chain's CDR3 is CASSAERGKYDTQYF. For the CDR3, the DNA is TGTGCCAGCAGCGCCGAGCGGGGGAAGTATGATACGCAGTATTTT.